What follows are 17 T cell receptor beta chains derived from one specimen sequenced in a study of blood T cell repertoires in COVID-19. The data were produced by immunoSEQ multiplex PCR, yet TCRdb's version contains in-frame clones alone and is incomplete. The table includes 210,000 or so clones, approximately 80% detected once. Material for sequencing was peripheral blood. The receptors come from a human donor in a cohort sampled during active COVID-19.

The chain combines TRBV7-8 with TRBJ1-5, with D perhaps matching TRBD1 (5 bases). Germline lookup yields CDR1 SGHVS and CDR2 FQNEAQ. Trimming stripped 5 bases from V and 7 bases from J, with 12 bases between. The CDR3 runs 13 residues. The CDR3 region has the DNA TGTGCCAGCAGCGGGCAGGGCGCACAGCCCCAGCATTTT. Amino acid sequence: CASSGQGAQPQHF.

The chain has TRBV7-9 and TRBJ1-2; D unclear. Per germline, CDR1 SEHNR and CDR2 FQNEAQ (reference sequence). This CDR3 has 15 amino acids. V was shortened by 5 bases and J by 8 bases, with 21 bases between the two germline ends. DNA for the CDR3: TGTGCCAGCAGCCATGATGCGGTCTCCGATGGGGGCTACACCTTC. Encoded protein: CASSHDAVSDGGYTF. Based on the CDR3 plus reference TRBV7-9 and TRBJ1-2, the full variable domain is DTGVSQNPRHKITKRGQNVTFRCDPISEHNRLYWYRQTLGQGPEFLTYFQNEAQLEKSRLLSDRFSAERPKGSFSTLEIQRTEQGDSAMYLCASSHDAVSDGGYTFGSGTRLTVV.

This clone has only a few counts. The V call is TRBV12-5, the J call TRBJ1-5, with D possibly being TRBD1 (6 bases). CDR1 is LGHNT, CDR2 FRNRAP, per germline. The CDR3 covers 14 residues. V dropped 5 bases and J dropped 1 base, with 9 bases sitting between them. CDR3 sequence reads: CASGPTGSNQPQHF. The CDR3 coding sequence is TGTGCTAGTGGTCCGACAGGAAGCAATCAGCCCCAGCATTTT.

Here the CDR3 reads CASSRLETQYF. DNA of the CDR3: TGTGCCAGCAGTCGACTTGAGACCCAGTACTTC. The chain is built from TRBV28 and TRBJ2-5; D is undetermined. This CDR3 region has 11 residues. V lost 5 bases to trimming and J lost 5 bases, with 6 bases between them. The germline gives CDR1 MDHEN, CDR2 SYDVKM.

The chain combines TRBV2 with TRBJ1-1; 9 bases map to TRBD1. The V gene end was trimmed by 6 bases and the J gene end by 5 bases; junction bases not matched to a gene: 10. Germline assignment: CDR1 SNHLY and CDR2 FYNNEI. The CDR3 is 15 amino acids. The CDR3 loop reads CASRRDRVMLTEAFF. The CDR3, as DNA: TGTGCCAGCAGAAGGGACAGGGTGATGTTAACTGAAGCTTTCTTT.

The chain links TRBV10-3 to TRBJ1-5, with a tentative D call TRBD1 (5 bases). The CDR3 sequence is 11 residues long. V shed 4 bases and J shed 12 bases, with 10 bases lying between them. CDR1 is ENHRY, CDR2 SYGVKD, per germline. In DNA, the CDR3 is TGTGCCATCAGTGGGGGGGATGGCCAGCATTTT. Translating gives CAISGGDGQHF.

This sequence joins TRBV5-8 and TRBJ1-2, with 7 bases fitting TRBD1. Trimming at V came to 0 bases and at J to 4 bases, leaving 6 bases not matched to a gene. CDR3 length: 15 amino acids. CDR1 and CDR2 from the germline V gene are SGHTS and YDEGEE. CDR3 DNA sequence: TGTGCCAGCAGCTTGGGGACAGGTGGATTCTATGGCTACACCTTC. Translation: CASSLGTGGFYGYTF.

This chain uses TRBV29-1 with TRBJ2-1; TRBD2 is a possible D gene (6 bases). The V gene's germline CDR1 is SQVTM and CDR2 ANQGSEA. The CDR3 is 12 residues long. V was cut by 6 bases and J by 2 bases, with 8 bases left in between. Written as DNA, the CDR3 is TGCAGCGTAAGGGAGGCCTACAATGAGCAGTTCTTC. This sequence encodes CSVREAYNEQFF.

The rearrangement uses TRBV10-3 and TRBJ2-1; TRBD2 matches 9 bases. This CDR3 is built from 11 residues. Germline assignment: CDR1 ENHRY and CDR2 SYGVKD. V gave up 10 bases and J gave up 10 bases; unmatched junction bases: 5. As DNA, the CDR3 is TGTGCCACGGGACTAGCCGACGAGCAGTTCTTC. It is translated as CATGLADEQFF.

This sequence joins TRBV18 and TRBJ2-3, with D possibly being TRBD2 (6 bases). The germline CDR1 and CDR2 sequences are KGHSH and LQKENI. The V end was cut by 0 bases, the J end by 0 bases, with 10 bases between. This CDR3 is built from 16 residues. The CDR3 nucleotides read TGTGCCAGCTCACCACCGGGCGGGACCAGCACAGATACGCAGTATTTT. This encodes CASSPPGGTSTDTQYF.

V is TRBV12-3 or TRBV12-4 and J is TRBJ2-7, with TRBD1 identical over 12 bases. The ends lost 4 bases at V and 8 bases at J; junction bases unmatched: 3. The length of the CDR3 is 13 residues. The CDR3 protein is CASSSGDRGQQYV. The CDR3 DNA reads TGTGCCAGCAGTTCGGGGGACAGGGGGCAGCAGTACGTC.

This rearrangement joins TRBV7-2 to TRBJ2-3; 10 nucleotides line up with TRBD2. V shed 3 bases, J shed 2 bases, and the junction held 2 bases outside the gene matches. The CDR3 extends over 15 amino acids. CDR1 and CDR2 from the germline V gene are SGHTA and FQGNSA. CDR3 sequence (DNA): TGTGCCAGCAGCTTCCTAGCGGGAGACACAGATACGCAGTATTTT. It specifies CASSFLAGDTDTQYF.

This clone appeared a single time. The chain uses TRBV29-1 and TRBJ2-2; the match to TRBD1 covers 8 bases. Germline CDR1 is SQVTM and CDR2 is ANQGSEA. Trimming took 7 bases from V and 6 from J; bases not matched to a gene: 10. The CDR3 spans 14 residues. This CDR3 is CSAGTGLRAGELFF. CDR3 nucleotide sequence: TGCAGCGCCGGGACAGGTTTAAGGGCCGGGGAGCTGTTTTTT.

This clone was seen more than once but under ten times. CDR3 DNA: TGTGCCAGCCGCCTCTTCGAGGGCAATGAGCAGTTCTTC. It encodes CASRLFEGNEQFF. This sequence joins TRBV12-3 or TRBV12-4 and TRBJ2-1, with TRBD2 as a possible D gene (5 bases). V was trimmed by 8 bases and J by 6 bases, leaving 14 bases between them. The CDR3 has 13 residues.

This clone was picked up one time. One end of the junction does not line up with germline, which may come from a read error. The J gene is TRBJ2-3, the V gene TRBV19; 12 positions match TRBD2. The CDR3 is 15 residues long. The germline V gene encodes CDR1 LNHDA and CDR2 SQIVND (reference sequence). CDR3 coding DNA: TGTGCCAGTAATATACTAGCGGGAGGTCGAGATACGCAGTATTTT. It is translated as CASNILAGGRDTQYF. Using reference TRBV19 and TRBJ2-3 for the parts outside the CDR3, the full variable domain is DGGITQSPKYLFRKEGQNVTLSCEQNLNHDAMYWYRQDPGQGLRLIYYSQIVNDFQKGDIAEGYSVSREKKESFPLTVTSAQKNPTAFYLCASNILAGGRDTQYFGPGTRLTVL.

The chain employs TRBV19 and TRBJ1-1; no firm D call. Germline V gives CDR1 LNHDA, CDR2 SQIVND (reference sequence). V dropped 1 base and J dropped 0 bases, with 12 bases sitting between them. The CDR3 loop spans 16 amino acids. Here the CDR3 DNA reads TGTGCCAGTAGTATAGGGGCCGGTTTGTTGAACACTGAAGCTTTCTTT. Amino acid sequence: CASSIGAGLLNTEAFF. Drawing the rest from reference TRBV19 and TRBJ1-1, the complete variable domain is DGGITQSPKYLFRKEGQNVTLSCEQNLNHDAMYWYRQDPGQGLRLIYYSQIVNDFQKGDIAEGYSVSREKKESFPLTVTSAQKNPTAFYLCASSIGAGLLNTEAFFGQGTRLTVV.

This chain joins TRBV7-9 and TRBJ2-1; 10 bases map to TRBD2. V shed 2 bases and J 4 bases; nucleotides not matched to a gene: 2. This CDR3 is built from 15 residues. Germline V gene lookup returns CDR1 SEHNR and CDR2 FQNEAQ (reference sequence). The CDR3 DNA is TGTGCCAGCAGCTTAAGGACTAGCGGATACAATGAGCAGTTCTTC. It encodes CASSLRTSGYNEQFF. The full variable domain, in which reference TRBV7-9 and TRBJ2-1 provide the parts outside the CDR3, is DTGVSQNPRHKITKRGQNVTFRCDPISEHNRLYWYRQTLGQGPEFLTYFQNEAQLEKSRLLSDRFSAERPKGSFSTLEIQRTEQGDSAMYLCASSLRTSGYNEQFFGPGTRLTVL.